The sequence of this T cell receptor beta chain was determined in a study of blood T cell repertoires in COVID-19. The data were produced by immunoSEQ multiplex PCR, yet TCRdb's version contains in-frame clones alone and is incomplete. The data show 400,000 or so clones, roughly 88% seen once. Germline CDR1 and CDR2: MNHNY and SVGAGI (reference sequence). V was clipped by 0 bases and J by 2 bases, with 7 bases between them. The CDR3 consists of 14 residues. Sequenced: PBMCs or T cells enriched from blood (not recorded which). This chain uses TRBV6-6 with TRBJ1-2, with D possibly being TRBD1 (6 bases). The TCR was taken from a middle-aged woman with acute COVID-19. Here the CDR3 reads CASSYSTGNYGYTF. Written as DNA, the CDR3 is TGTGCCAGCAGTTACTCGACAGGAAACTATGGCTACACCTTC.